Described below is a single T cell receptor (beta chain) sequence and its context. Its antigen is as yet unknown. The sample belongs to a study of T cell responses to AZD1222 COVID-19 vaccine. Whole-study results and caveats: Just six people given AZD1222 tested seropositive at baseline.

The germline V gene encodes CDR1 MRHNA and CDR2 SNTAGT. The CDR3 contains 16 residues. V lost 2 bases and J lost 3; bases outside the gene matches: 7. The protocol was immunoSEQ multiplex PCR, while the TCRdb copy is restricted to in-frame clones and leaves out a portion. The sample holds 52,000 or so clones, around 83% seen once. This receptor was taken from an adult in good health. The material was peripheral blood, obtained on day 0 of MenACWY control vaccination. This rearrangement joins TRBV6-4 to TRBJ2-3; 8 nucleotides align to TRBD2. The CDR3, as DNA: TGTGCCAGCAGTGACCCCCAGCGGGAGATTACAGATACGCAGTATTTT. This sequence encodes CASSDPQREITDTQYF.